This T cell receptor (beta chain) was identified in a study of OX40 agonist ivuxolimab in advanced cancers. The CDR3 spans 16 residues. J lost 3 bases, V lost 2 bases, and 9 bases had no gene match. The germline CDR1 and CDR2 sequences are MNHNY and SVGAGI (reference sequence). Assay used: immunoSEQ multiplex PCR; TCRdb lists only in-frame clones, some missing. The data show about 79,000 clones, 90% seen once. The sample in question was CD4+ or CD8+ T cells sorted from blood, obtained in a trial of the OX40 agonist ivuxolimab. This chain links TRBV6-6 with TRBJ2-7, with TRBD1 matching over 8 bases. The receptor was isolated from an adult with an advanced solid tumor such as melanoma, head and neck, liver or kidney cancer. CDR3: CASSYRIGTGYYEQYF. Written as DNA, the CDR3 is TGTGCCAGCAGTTACCGAATCGGGACAGGCTACTACGAGCAGTACTTC.